There are a few counts of the clone carrying this T cell receptor (beta chain). Patients who underwent sequencing had shown CD8+CD57+ cell expansion by flow cytometry. The study sampled blood from patients who had received no therapy. V lost 0 bases to trimming and J lost 6 bases, with 8 bases between them. Per germline, CDR1 DFQATT and CDR2 SNEGSKA (reference sequence). The CDR3 covers 12 residues. Genomic DNA provided the template from which TCR beta VDJ and CDR3 profiles were obtained. MiXCR was run by TCRdb on the reads, yielding one entry per CDR3 protein. The repertoire holds 150,000 to 200,000 distinct CDR3 sequences, with 45% to 55% as singletons. This specimen belongs to a study of CD8+CD57+ T cells in acquired aplastic anemia.

The J gene is TRBJ1-2, the V gene TRBV20-1; D call uncertain. Sequenced material: sorted CD4+, CD8+, or CD8+CD57+ T cells (not recorded which) from PBMCs. The source of this sequence is a human donor with aplastic anemia. The CDR3 DNA sequence: TGCAGTGCTAGAGATGAGGGAAATGGCTACACCTTC. Protein: CSARDEGNGYTF.